Listed below are T cell receptor beta chains from one sample, sequenced in a study of glioma-infiltrating T cells after dendritic cell vaccination. Clones were sequenced by immunoSEQ multiplex PCR, and TCRdb holds only the in-frame ones, with some missing. The sample holds roughly 87,000 clones, around 83% seen once. The sequences come from blood, collected after dendritic cell vaccination. The source is a human donor with glioblastoma. Each CDR3 is given with its conserved first and last residue. The D gene is left open where the match is weak. Clone sizes are given selectively: once, few, many, or a class where the clone is expanded.

cdr3_length	d_call	v_call	clone_size	j_call	cdr3_nt	cdr3_aa
14	TRBD1	TRBV4-1	.	TRBJ1-5	TGCGCCAGCAGCCCGTTGACAGGGTATCAGCCCCAGCATTTT	CASSPLTGYQPQHF
15	TRBD1	TRBV6-1	.	TRBJ1-6	TGTGCCAGCAGTAAGAACAGGGGGCATAATTCACCCCTCCACTTT	CASSKNRGHNSPLHF
15	TRBD1	TRBV10-1	few	TRBJ1-5	TGCGCCATCGACTGGACAGGCCGCCGTTTACAGCCCCAGCATTTT	CAIDWTGRRLQPQHF
14	.	TRBV7-2	few	TRBJ2-1	TGTGCCAGCAGCCCCCGGGACACTTACAATGAGCAGTTCTTC	CASSPRDTYNEQFF
11	.	TRBV29-1	.	TRBJ1-1	TGCAGCGCCGGTGAGAACACTGAAGCTTTCTTT	CSAGENTEAFF
16	.	TRBV6-5	once	TRBJ1-3	TGTGCCAGCAGTTGGGACGGGAGAGACTCTGGAAACACCATATATTTT	CASSWDGRDSGNTIYF
15	TRBD1	TRBV19	.	TRBJ2-2	TGTGCCAGCCGGAAGGGACAGCTTGTAGGCGGGGAGCTGTTTTTT	CASRKGQLVGGELFF
12	.	TRBV10-3	.	TRBJ2-5	TGTGCCATCAGTGAGCAGGGGCTGACCCAGTACTTC	CAISEQGLTQYF
12	.	TRBV12-5	once	TRBJ1-6	TGTGCTAGTGGTTTGTCGAATTCACCCCTCCACTTT	CASGLSNSPLHF
13	.	TRBV7-2	.	TRBJ1-2	TGTGCCAGCAGACAGGGCTTAAACTATGGCTACACCTTC	CASRQGLNYGYTF
18	TRBD1	TRBV11-1	.	TRBJ1-2	TGTGCCAGCAGCTTTTTTGGGACAGGGGCCCGATTATACTATGGCTACACCTTC	CASSFFGTGARLYYGYTF
14	.	TRBV5-1	.	TRBJ2-3	TGCGCCAGCAGCTTGGGGGCAGGTTCAGATACGCAGTATTTT	CASSLGAGSDTQYF
16	TRBD2	TRBV7-9	.	TRBJ2-5	TGTGCCAGCAGTCCTGACAGAATGACTAGCGGGGGGACCCAGTACTTC	CASSPDRMTSGGTQYF
14	TRBD1	TRBV27	.	TRBJ2-2	TGTGCCAGTAAGACAGGGCTCAACACCGGGGAGCTGTTTTTT	CASKTGLNTGELFF
14	.	TRBV16	.	TRBJ1-1	TGTGCCAGCAGCCAATCGATAGCGAACACTGAAGCTTTCTTT	CASSQSIANTEAFF
14	.	TRBV6-6	few	TRBJ2-7	TGTGCCAGCAGTTACGGAGGGCCTACCTACGAGCAGTACTTC	CASSYGGPTYEQYF
17	TRBD2	TRBV7-2	.	TRBJ2-1	TGTGCCAGCAGCTTAGCGGCTAGCGGGGGTGAATACAATGAGCAGTTCTTC	CASSLAASGGEYNEQFF
14	.	TRBV29-1	.	TRBJ2-5	TGCAGCGTTGTGGAGGGTCGGGCACAAGAGACCCAGTACTTC	CSVVEGRAQETQYF
14	TRBD1	TRBV7-9	.	TRBJ1-2	TGTGCCAGCAGCACCTCACAGGGGAACTATGGCTACACCTTC	CASSTSQGNYGYTF
14	TRBD2	TRBV7-2	.	TRBJ2-1	TGTGCCAGCAGCACAACTAGCGGGTACAATGAGCAGTTCTTC	CASSTTSGYNEQFF
16	TRBD1	TRBV4-1	few	TRBJ1-4	TGCGCCAGCAGCCAAGATAGGGGGCCCGGATATGAAAAACTGTTTTTT	CASSQDRGPGYEKLFF
15	.	TRBV15	.	TRBJ1-4	TGTGCCACTGGGGACACCCACTCAGCTAATGAAAAACTGTTTTTT	CATGDTHSANEKLFF
16	TRBD1	TRBV30	.	TRBJ1-1	TGTGCCTGGAGTCCTGGACAGGGGAGAGGGGACACTGAAGCTTTCTTT	CAWSPGQGRGDTEAFF
14	.	TRBV9	.	TRBJ1-5	TGTGCCAGCAGCGTCGGGACTGAAGGCCAGCCCCAGCATTTT	CASSVGTEGQPQHF
16	.	TRBV5-6	.	TRBJ1-2	TGTGCCAGCAGTCTTTACAGGGACCCAGCTAACTATGGCTACACCTTC	CASSLYRDPANYGYTF
14	.	TRBV7-9	once	TRBJ2-7	TGTGCCAGCAGCTCTTCCAAGGGGTCCTACGAGCAGTACTTC	CASSSSKGSYEQYF
15	.	TRBV6-6	.	TRBJ1-5	TGTGCCAGCAGGGAACTCGGACCAGGGAATCAGCCCCAGCATTTT	CASRELGPGNQPQHF
14	TRBD1	TRBV23-1	.	TRBJ1-1	TGCGCCAGCAGTCCGGACAGGCTTAACACTGAAGCTTTCTTT	CASSPDRLNTEAFF
16	TRBD1	TRBV5-1	few	TRBJ1-3	TGCGCCAGCAGCTTGGGTTACAGGGGAGCTGGAAACACCATATATTTT	CASSLGYRGAGNTIYF
15	TRBD1	TRBV7-2	.	TRBJ2-3	TGTGCCAGCAGCTTTACCGGGACAGGGATGAATACGCAGTATTTT	CASSFTGTGMNTQYF
12	.	TRBV2	.	TRBJ1-5	TGTGCCAGCAGTGAAAGTACCGGGCCCCAGCATTTT	CASSESTGPQHF